This passage covers 11 T cell receptor beta chains from one sample sequenced in a study of CD8+ T cells in alopecia areata. Sequencing relied on a cDNA template that was reverse transcribed from extracted RNA. Produced via immunoSEQ multiplex PCR; TCRdb's table is partial and in-frame only. The data contain approximately 100,000 clones, about nine tenths of them singletons. As to treatment: oral pan-JAK inhibitor, 5-10 mg twice daily. The source was CD8+ T cells sorted from blood, collected between weeks 30 and 35, from a patient treated with tofacitinib. Every receptor here comes from a human donor with alopecia areata.

This sequence joins TRBV7-9 and TRBJ2-1, with D perhaps assigned TRBD1 or TRBD2 (6 bases each). Trimming removed 4 bases at V and 5 bases at J, with 18 bases between. This CDR3 contains 16 residues. CDR1 and CDR2 (germline): SEHNR, FQNEAQ (reference sequence). The DNA of the CDR3 is TGTGCCAGCAGCTCCACCTGGGGGGCGCGGGACAATGAGCAGTTCTTC. It translates to CASSSTWGARDNEQFF.

In its sample, this clone was seen once. The rearrangement joins TRBV30 to TRBJ1-2; D is undetermined. V was shortened by 7 bases and J by 4 bases, with 13 bases between the two germline ends. The CDR3 has 12 amino acids. Germline V lookup: CDR1 GTSNPN, CDR2 SVGIG (reference sequence). The CDR3 loop reads CASLGLIYGYTF. The CDR3 nucleotides are TGTGCCTCTCTCGGGCTAATCTATGGCTACACCTTC.

The rearrangement uses TRBV29-1 and TRBJ2-4; 7 nucleotides line up with TRBD1. The CDR3 is 15 residues long. V lost 3 bases to trimming and J lost 0 bases; unmatched junction nucleotides: 5. CDR1 SQVTM and CDR2 ANQGSEA come from the germline V gene. CDR3 amino acids: CSVEPQGLAKNIQYF. As DNA, the CDR3 is TGCAGCGTTGAGCCACAGGGGCTAGCCAAAAACATTCAGTACTTC. The entire variable domain, with the rest obtained from reference TRBV29-1 and TRBJ2-4, is as follows: SAVISQKPSRDICQRGTSLTIQCQVDSQVTMMFWYRQQPGQSLTLIATANQGSEATYESGFVIDKFPISRPNLTFSTLTVSNMSPEDSSIYLCSVEPQGLAKNIQYFGAGTRLSVL.

The rearrangement uses TRBV6-5 and TRBJ1-1; a weak D match, TRBD1 (5 bases). Germline V CDR1 and CDR2: MNHEY, SVGAGI. Between the trimmed V and J ends, which lost 10 bases and 4 bases, there was a span of 16 bases. CDR3 length equals 13 residues. CDR3 loop: CATYRSSSTEAFF. The CDR3 DNA reads TGTGCCACTTACAGGTCTAGTAGCACTGAAGCTTTCTTT.

The rearrangement uses TRBV10-2 and TRBJ2-7, with D tentatively TRBD2 (6 bases). This CDR3 region has 14 residues. V gave up 7 bases and J gave up 1 base, with 14 bases separating them. Per germline, CDR1 WSHSY and CDR2 SAAADI. CDR3 protein: CASKRRGESYEQYF. Here the CDR3 DNA reads TGCGCCAGCAAAAGGAGGGGCGAATCCTACGAGCAGTACTTC.

This chain connects TRBV9 to TRBJ1-2; D unresolved. The CDR3 extends over 14 amino acids. Germline V lookup: CDR1 SGDLS, CDR2 YYNGEE. V was cut by 0 bases and J by 4 bases, with 10 bases left in between. The CDR3 here is CASSVGVRTYGYTF. The CDR3 DNA is TGTGCCAGCAGCGTAGGAGTCAGGACCTATGGCTACACCTTC.

The CDR3 coding sequence is TGCAGCGGTGGTGCCCCGACTAGCGGGGGTCCCAGCTACAATGAGCAGTTCTTC. Encoded protein: CSGGAPTSGGPSYNEQFF. The genes are TRBV29-1 and TRBJ2-1; 12 bases are shared with TRBD2. CDR3 length equals 18 residues. Per the germline V gene, CDR1 is SQVTM and CDR2 is ANQGSEA. Germline trimming cut 7 bases from V and 3 bases from J; bases unmatched to any gene: 16.

The V gene is TRBV5-1, the J gene TRBJ2-3; possibly TRBD1 or TRBD2 for D (5 bases each). Germline values: CDR1 SGHRS, CDR2 YFSETQ. Deletions cut 3 bases from V and 2 bases from J, with 10 bases between. There are 14 residues in the CDR3. CDR3: CASSSGRNTDTQYF. The CDR3 region has the DNA TGCGCCAGCAGCTCGGGACGGAACACAGATACGCAGTATTTT.

This rearrangement joins TRBV7-9 to TRBJ2-3; possibly TRBD2 for D (7 bases). Looked up from germline, CDR1 is SEHNR and CDR2 is FQNEAQ (reference sequence). V dropped 5 bases and J dropped 4 bases, with 19 bases sitting between them. The CDR3 has 16 amino acids. DNA for the CDR3: TGTGCCAGCAGCCCCCAAAGGGGGGGGGCGGCAGATACGCAGTATTTT. The encoded protein is CASSPQRGGAADTQYF. The complete variable domain, with remaining parts taken from reference TRBV7-9 and TRBJ2-3, reads DTGVSQNPRHKITKRGQNVTFRCDPISEHNRLYWYRQTLGQGPEFLTYFQNEAQLEKSRLLSDRFSAERPKGSFSTLEIQRTEQGDSAMYLCASSPQRGGAADTQYFGPGTRLTVL.

This clone has more than one count but fewer than ten. The V gene is TRBV5-4, the J gene TRBJ1-1; perhaps TRBD1 as D (6 bases). Germline CDR1 SGHNT, CDR2 YYREEE (reference sequence). Trimming pared 3 bases from V and 0 bases from J, leaving 9 bases between. There are 14 residues in the CDR3. In DNA form, the CDR3 reads TGTGCCAGCAGCTGGACAGACTTGAACACTGAAGCTTTCTTT. Its protein is CASSWTDLNTEAFF.

A word on this clone: This same CDR3 is encoded by further DNA sequences in the sample. This rearrangement joins TRBV27 to TRBJ2-7, with TRBD2 matching 7 bases. Germline loops: CDR1 MNHEY, CDR2 SMNVEV (reference sequence). The CDR3 consists of 14 residues. The V and J ends lost 6 bases and 3 bases, in that order; junction bases with no gene match: 8. The CDR3 loop is CASRAGTTYYEQYF. For the CDR3, the DNA is TGTGCCAGCAGGGCCGGGACTACCTACTACGAGCAGTACTTC.